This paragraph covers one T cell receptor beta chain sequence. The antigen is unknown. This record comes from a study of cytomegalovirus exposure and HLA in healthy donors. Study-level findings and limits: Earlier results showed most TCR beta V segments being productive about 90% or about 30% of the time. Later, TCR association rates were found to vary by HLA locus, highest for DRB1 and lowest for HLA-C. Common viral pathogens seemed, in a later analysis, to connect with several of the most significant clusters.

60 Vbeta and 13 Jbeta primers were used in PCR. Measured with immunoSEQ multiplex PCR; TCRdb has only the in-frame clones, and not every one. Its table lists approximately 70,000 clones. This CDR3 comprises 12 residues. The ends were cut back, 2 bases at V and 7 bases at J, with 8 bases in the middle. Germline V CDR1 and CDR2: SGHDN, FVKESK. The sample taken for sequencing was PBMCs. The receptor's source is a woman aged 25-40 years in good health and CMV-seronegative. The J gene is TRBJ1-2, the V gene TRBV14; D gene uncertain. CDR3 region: CASSQITGGYTF. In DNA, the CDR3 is TGTGCCAGCAGCCAAATCACGGGTGGCTACACCTTC.